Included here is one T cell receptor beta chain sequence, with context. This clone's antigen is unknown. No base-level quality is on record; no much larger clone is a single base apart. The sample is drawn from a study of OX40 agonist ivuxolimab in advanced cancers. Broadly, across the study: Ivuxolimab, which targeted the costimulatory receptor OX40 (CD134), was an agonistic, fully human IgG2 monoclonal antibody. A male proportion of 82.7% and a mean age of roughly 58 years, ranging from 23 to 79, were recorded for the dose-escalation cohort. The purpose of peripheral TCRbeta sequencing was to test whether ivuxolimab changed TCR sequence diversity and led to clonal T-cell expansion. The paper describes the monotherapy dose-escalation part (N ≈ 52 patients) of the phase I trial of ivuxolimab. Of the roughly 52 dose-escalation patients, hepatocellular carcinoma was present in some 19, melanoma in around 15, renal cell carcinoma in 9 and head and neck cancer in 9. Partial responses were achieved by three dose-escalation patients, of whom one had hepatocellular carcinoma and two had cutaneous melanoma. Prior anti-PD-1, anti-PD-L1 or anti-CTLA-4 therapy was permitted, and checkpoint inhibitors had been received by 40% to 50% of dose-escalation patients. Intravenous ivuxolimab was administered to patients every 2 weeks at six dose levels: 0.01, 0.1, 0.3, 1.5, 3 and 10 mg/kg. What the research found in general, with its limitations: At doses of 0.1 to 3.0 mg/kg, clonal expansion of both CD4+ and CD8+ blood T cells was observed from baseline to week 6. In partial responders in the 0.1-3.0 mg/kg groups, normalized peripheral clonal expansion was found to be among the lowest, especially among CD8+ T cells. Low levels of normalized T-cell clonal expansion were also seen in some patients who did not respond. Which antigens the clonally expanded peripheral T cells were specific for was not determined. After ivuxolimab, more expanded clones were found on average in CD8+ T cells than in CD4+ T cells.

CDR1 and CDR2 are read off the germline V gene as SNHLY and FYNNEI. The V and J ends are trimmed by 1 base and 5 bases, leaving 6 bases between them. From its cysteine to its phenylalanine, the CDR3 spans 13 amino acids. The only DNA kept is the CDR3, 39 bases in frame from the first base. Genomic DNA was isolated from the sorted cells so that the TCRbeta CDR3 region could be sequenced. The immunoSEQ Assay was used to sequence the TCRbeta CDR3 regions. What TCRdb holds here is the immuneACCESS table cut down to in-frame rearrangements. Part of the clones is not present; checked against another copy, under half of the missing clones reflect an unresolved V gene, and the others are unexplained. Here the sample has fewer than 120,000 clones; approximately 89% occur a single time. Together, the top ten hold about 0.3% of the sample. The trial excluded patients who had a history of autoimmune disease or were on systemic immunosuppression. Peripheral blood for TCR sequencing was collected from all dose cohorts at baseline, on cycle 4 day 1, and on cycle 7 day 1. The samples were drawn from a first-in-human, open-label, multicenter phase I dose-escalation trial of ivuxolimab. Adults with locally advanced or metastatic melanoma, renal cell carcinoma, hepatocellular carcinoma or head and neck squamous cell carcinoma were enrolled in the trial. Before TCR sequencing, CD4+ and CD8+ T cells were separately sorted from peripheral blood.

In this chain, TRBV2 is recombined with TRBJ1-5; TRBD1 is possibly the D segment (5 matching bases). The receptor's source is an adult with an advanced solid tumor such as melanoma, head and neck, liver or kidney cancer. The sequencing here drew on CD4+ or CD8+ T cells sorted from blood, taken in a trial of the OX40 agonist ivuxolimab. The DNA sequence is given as TGTGCCAGCAGTGAAGAGACAGATCAGCCCCAGCATTTT. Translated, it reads CASSEETDQPQHF.